These T cell receptor beta chains were read from a single sample in a study of blood T cell repertoires in COVID-19. Libraries were prepared by immunoSEQ multiplex PCR; TCRdb keeps only in-frame clonotypes and omits some of them. The profile shows about 110,000 clones, over 80% of them singletons. Material for sequencing was peripheral blood. The source is a woman in her sixties or seventies with acute or convalescent COVID-19. Each CDR3 is given with its conserved first and last residue. The D gene is left open where the match is weak. Only some rows state a clone size, as once, few, many or a class for expanded clones.

CDR3 length | J gene | V gene | D gene | clone size | CDR3 protein | CDR3 DNA
15 | TRBJ2-7 | TRBV5-4 | TRBD2 | . | CASSSGLAETYEQYF | TGTGCCAGCAGCTCTGGACTAGCGGAGACCTACGAGCAGTACTTC
16 | TRBJ1-2 | TRBV3-1/TRBV3-2 | . | . | CASSRQAGAGYYGYTF | TGTGCCAGCAGCCGACAGGCAGGGGCAGGCTACTATGGCTACACCTTC
14 | TRBJ2-5 | TRBV7-8 | . | . | CASSLDVVRETQYF | TGTGCCAGCAGCTTAGATGTCGTCCGGGAGACCCAGTACTTC
16 | TRBJ2-7 | TRBV5-3 | . | . | CARSPYVVLPTYEQYF | TGTGCCAGAAGCCCCTATGTGGTACTCCCTACCTACGAGCAGTACTTC
16 | TRBJ2-5 | TRBV7-3 | . | . | CASSPQGAGREETQYF | TGTGCCAGCAGCCCCCAGGGCGCGGGGCGGGAAGAGACCCAGTACTTC
17 | TRBJ1-1 | TRBV15 | . | . | CATSRDATAPRGTEAFF | TGTGCCACCAGCAGAGATGCTACAGCCCCCCGGGGAACTGAAGCTTTCTTT
12 | TRBJ2-7 | TRBV20-1 | . | few | CSASPGLNEQYF | TGCAGTGCTAGTCCAGGGCTCAACGAGCAGTACTTC
13 | TRBJ1-2 | TRBV2 | . | . | CASQGQYGYGYTF | TGTGCCAGCCAGGGGCAATACGGCTATGGCTACACCTTC
13 | TRBJ1-6 | TRBV6-5 | . | . | CASSSFGGGPLHF | TGTGCCAGCAGTTCCTTTGGGGGAGGACCCCTCCACTTT
14 | TRBJ2-2 | TRBV29-1 | TRBD1 | . | CSVESQGATGELFF | TGCAGCGTTGAAAGTCAGGGGGCGACCGGGGAGCTGTTTTTT
14 | TRBJ1-1 | TRBV7-9 | TRBD1 | . | CASSLEGADTEAFF | TGTGCCAGCAGCTTAGAGGGGGCGGACACTGAAGCTTTCTTT
13 | TRBJ1-1 | TRBV27 | . | . | CASPQGLATEAFF | TGTGCCAGCCCACAGGGTTTGGCGACTGAAGCTTTCTTT
16 | TRBJ2-4 | TRBV19 | TRBD1 | few | CASTDFQGVLKNIQYF | TGTGCCAGTACCGATTTCCAGGGGGTCCTTAAAAACATTCAGTACTTC
14 | TRBJ2-2 | TRBV2 | . | . | CASSVGTNTGELFF | TGTGCCAGCAGTGTGGGGACAAACACCGGGGAGCTGTTTTTT
18 | TRBJ1-1 | TRBV4-1 | TRBD1 | . | CASSQVGGTGGMGAEAFF | TGCGCCAGCAGCCAAGTCGGGGGGACAGGGGGCATGGGAGCTGAAGCTTTCTTT
15 | TRBJ2-3 | TRBV7-3 | TRBD2 | once | CASSLGLAKEDTQYF | TGTGCCAGCAGCTTGGGACTAGCGAAAGAAGATACGCAGTATTTT
14 | TRBJ2-1 | TRBV18 | . | . | CASSPSGSYNEQFF | TGTGCCAGCTCACCATCAGGGTCCTACAATGAGCAGTTCTTC
14 | TRBJ2-1 | TRBV19 | . | . | CASSWSTTNNEQFF | TGTGCCAGTAGTTGGAGTACTACGAACAATGAGCAGTTCTTC
16 | TRBJ2-1 | TRBV5-1 | . | . | CASSALGSATRDEQFF | TGCGCCAGCAGCGCCCTAGGAAGCGCCACCCGGGATGAGCAGTTCTTC
17 | TRBJ2-7 | TRBV4-1 | TRBD1 | . | CASSQPPSGTGTYEQYF | TGCGCCAGCAGCCAGCCTCCATCCGGGACAGGGACCTACGAGCAGTACTTC
16 | TRBJ2-7 | TRBV23-1 | . | . | CASSQSGPPLGSEQYF | TGCGCCAGCAGTCAATCGGGCCCCCCGCTGGGTAGCGAGCAGTACTTC
15 | TRBJ2-2 | TRBV6-6 | TRBD1 | . | CASRDPGQGNGELFF | TGTGCCAGTAGGGACCCGGGACAGGGGAACGGGGAGCTGTTTTTT
14 | TRBJ2-1 | TRBV6-4 | TRBD2 | . | CASSASGTYNEQFF | TGTGCCAGCAGTGCCAGCGGGACCTACAATGAGCAGTTCTTC
16 | TRBJ1-4 | TRBV5-6 | . | . | CASSQGQARNNEKLFF | TGTGCCAGCAGTCAAGGCCAGGCCCGGAATAATGAAAAACTGTTTTTT
13 | TRBJ1-1 | TRBV3-1/TRBV3-2 | . | . | CASSSTVNTEAFF | TGTGCCAGCAGCTCGACAGTGAACACTGAAGCTTTCTTT
12 | TRBJ2-7 | TRBV2 | . | . | CASSPDTPEQYF | TGTGCCAGCAGCCCGGACACCCCCGAGCAGTACTTC
15 | TRBJ2-1 | TRBV3-1/TRBV3-2 | TRBD2 | . | CASSPGTSDSNEQFF | TGTGCCAGCAGCCCCGGGACTAGCGATTCAAATGAGCAGTTCTTC
14 | TRBJ2-7 | TRBV4-1 | . | . | CASSPAQKTYEQYF | TGCGCCAGCAGCCCAGCGCAGAAGACCTACGAGCAGTACTTC
14 | TRBJ2-3 | TRBV7-3 | . | . | CASSLYGFTDTQYF | TGTGCCAGCAGCTTATACGGTTTCACAGATACGCAGTATTTT
15 | TRBJ2-2 | TRBV5-4 | TRBD2 | . | CASSPGTKNTGELFF | TGTGCCAGCAGCCCCGGGACTAAGAACACCGGGGAGCTGTTTTTT
15 | TRBJ2-1 | TRBV11-3 | TRBD2 | . | CASSPGLAFLDEQFF | TGTGCCAGCAGCCCGGGACTAGCCTTCCTGGATGAGCAGTTCTTC
15 | TRBJ1-4 | TRBV5-1 | TRBD1 | . | CASSLGDREGEKLFF | TGCGCCAGCAGCTTGGGGGACAGGGAGGGTGAAAAACTGTTTTTT
14 | TRBJ1-5 | TRBV7-2 | TRBD1 | . | CASSRDRVNQPQHF | TGTGCCAGCAGCCGGGACAGGGTGAATCAGCCCCAGCATTTT
15 | TRBJ1-3 | TRBV5-1 | . | . | CASSLDRVGGNTIYF | TGCGCCAGCAGCTTGGACAGGGTAGGAGGAAACACCATATATTTT
13 | TRBJ2-3 | TRBV2 | . | . | CASMTRSTDTQYF | TGTGCCAGCATGACTAGGAGCACAGATACGCAGTATTTT
15 | TRBJ2-3 | TRBV19 | TRBD2 | . | CASKRDLRGKDTQYF | TGTGCCAGTAAAAGGGACTTGCGGGGGAAAGATACGCAGTATTTT
16 | TRBJ1-1 | TRBV5-5 | . | . | CASSTLAGVPNTEAFF | TGTGCCAGCAGCACCCTCGCGGGGGTCCCGAACACTGAAGCTTTCTTT
16 | TRBJ1-4 | TRBV6-1 | . | . | CASSESIRVSNEKLFF | TGTGCCAGCAGTGAGAGTATCAGGGTATCTAATGAAAAACTGTTTTTT
16 | TRBJ2-3 | TRBV9 | TRBD2 | . | CASSVGAGGATDTQYF | TGTGCCAGCAGCGTAGGGGCGGGGGGTGCCACAGATACGCAGTATTTT
12 | TRBJ2-1 | TRBV30 | TRBD2 | . | CAWSRLAGEQFF | TGTGCCTGGAGTAGGCTAGCGGGTGAGCAGTTCTTC
16 | TRBJ2-2 | TRBV7-8 | TRBD2 | . | CASRALAGLNTGELFF | TGTGCCAGCAGGGCTCTAGCGGGACTTAACACCGGGGAGCTGTTTTTT
14 | TRBJ2-2 | TRBV5-1 | . | once | CASSRVRGSGELFF | TGCGCCAGCAGTCGAGTTCGGGGGAGCGGGGAGCTGTTTTTT